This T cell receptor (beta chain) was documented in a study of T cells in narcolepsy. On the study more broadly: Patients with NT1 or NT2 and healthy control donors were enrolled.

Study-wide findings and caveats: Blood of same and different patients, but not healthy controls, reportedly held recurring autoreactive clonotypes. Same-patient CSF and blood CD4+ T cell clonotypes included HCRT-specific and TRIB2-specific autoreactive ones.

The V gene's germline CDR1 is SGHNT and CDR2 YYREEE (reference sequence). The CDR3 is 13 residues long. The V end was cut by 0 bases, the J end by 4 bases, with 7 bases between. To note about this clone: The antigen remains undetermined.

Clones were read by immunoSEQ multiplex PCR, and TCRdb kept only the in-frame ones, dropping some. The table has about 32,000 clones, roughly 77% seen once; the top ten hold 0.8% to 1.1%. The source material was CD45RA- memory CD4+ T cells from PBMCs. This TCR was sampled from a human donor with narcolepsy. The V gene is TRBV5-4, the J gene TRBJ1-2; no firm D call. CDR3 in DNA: TGTGCCAGCAGCTTGGAAGGCCCCTATGGCTACACCTTC. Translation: CASSLEGPYGYTF.